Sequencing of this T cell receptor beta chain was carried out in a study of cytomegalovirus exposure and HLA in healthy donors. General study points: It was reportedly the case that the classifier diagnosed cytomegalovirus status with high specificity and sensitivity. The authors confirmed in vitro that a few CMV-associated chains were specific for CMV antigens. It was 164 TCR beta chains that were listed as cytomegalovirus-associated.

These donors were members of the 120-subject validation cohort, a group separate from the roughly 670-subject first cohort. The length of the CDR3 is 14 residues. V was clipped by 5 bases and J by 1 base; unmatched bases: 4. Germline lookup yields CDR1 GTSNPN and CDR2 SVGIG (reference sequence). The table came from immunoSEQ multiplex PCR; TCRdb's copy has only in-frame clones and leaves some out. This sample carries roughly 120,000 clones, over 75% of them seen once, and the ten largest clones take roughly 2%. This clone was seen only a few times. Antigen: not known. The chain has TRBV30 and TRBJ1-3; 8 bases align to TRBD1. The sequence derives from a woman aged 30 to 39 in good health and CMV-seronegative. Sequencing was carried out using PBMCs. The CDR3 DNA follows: TGTGCCTGGCGGACAGGGCGATCTGGAAACACCATATATTTT. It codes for CAWRTGRSGNTIYF.